This T cell receptor (beta chain) was identified during a study of blood T cells in healthy people across ages. This clonotype was detected only a few times. Its antigen is as yet unknown. Total RNA amounts of at least 5 micrograms were extracted per sample. For the second PCR, which ran for about 7 to 11 cycles, a sample-barcoded 5' primer and a J-beta primer mix were used. Every cDNA molecule bore a tag from a template-switch adaptor containing 12 random nucleotides. MiXCR was run by TCRdb on the 5' RACE reads, yielding one entry per CDR3 protein. The table has over 1,300,000 distinct CDR3 sequences, approximately 59% seen once. The V and J ends lost 5 bases and 2 bases respectively, with 12 bases between them. Germline CDR1 LGHDT, CDR2 YNNKEL (reference sequence). CDR3 size: 14 residues. Study-wide results and limits: Age brought a roughly linear fall in TCR beta diversity measured per million T cells. Estimated diversity, derived from one million T cells, was regarded as an underestimate.

The sequencing input was blood. The sequence was obtained from a man younger than 30 in good health. The gene calls are TRBV3-1 and TRBJ1-2; D is unresolved. The CDR3 here is CASSEAWENYGYTF. The CDR3 region has the DNA TGTGCCAGCAGCGAAGCCTGGGAAAACTATGGCTACACCTTC.